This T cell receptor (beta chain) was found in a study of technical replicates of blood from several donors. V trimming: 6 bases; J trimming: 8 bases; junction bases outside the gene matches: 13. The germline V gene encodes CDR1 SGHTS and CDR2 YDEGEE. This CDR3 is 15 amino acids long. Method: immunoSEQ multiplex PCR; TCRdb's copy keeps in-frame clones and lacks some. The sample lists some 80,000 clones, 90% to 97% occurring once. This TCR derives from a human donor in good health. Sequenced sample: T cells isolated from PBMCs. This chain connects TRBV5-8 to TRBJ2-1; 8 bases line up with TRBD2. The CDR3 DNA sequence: TGTGCCAGCAAAGATTTGTTGCGGGAGGTCTATGAGCAGTTCTTC. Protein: CASKDLLREVYEQFF.